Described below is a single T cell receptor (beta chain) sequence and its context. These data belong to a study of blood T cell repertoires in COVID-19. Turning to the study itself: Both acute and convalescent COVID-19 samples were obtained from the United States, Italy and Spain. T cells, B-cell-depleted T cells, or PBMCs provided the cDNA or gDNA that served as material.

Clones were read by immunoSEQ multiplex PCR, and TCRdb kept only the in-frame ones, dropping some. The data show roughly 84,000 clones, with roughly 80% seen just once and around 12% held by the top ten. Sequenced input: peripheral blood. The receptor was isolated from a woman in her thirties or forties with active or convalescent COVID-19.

The CDR3 coding sequence is TGCGCCAGCAGCCAAGGAGTTCTAGCGGGTCTCACCGGGGAGCTGTTTTTT. Translation gives CASSQGVLAGLTGELFF. The rearrangement uses TRBV4-3 and TRBJ2-2; 8 nucleotides match TRBD2. Germline CDR1 is LGHNA and CDR2 is YSLEER. The ends lost 1 base at V and 4 bases at J; junction bases unmatched: 8. The CDR3 covers 17 residues.